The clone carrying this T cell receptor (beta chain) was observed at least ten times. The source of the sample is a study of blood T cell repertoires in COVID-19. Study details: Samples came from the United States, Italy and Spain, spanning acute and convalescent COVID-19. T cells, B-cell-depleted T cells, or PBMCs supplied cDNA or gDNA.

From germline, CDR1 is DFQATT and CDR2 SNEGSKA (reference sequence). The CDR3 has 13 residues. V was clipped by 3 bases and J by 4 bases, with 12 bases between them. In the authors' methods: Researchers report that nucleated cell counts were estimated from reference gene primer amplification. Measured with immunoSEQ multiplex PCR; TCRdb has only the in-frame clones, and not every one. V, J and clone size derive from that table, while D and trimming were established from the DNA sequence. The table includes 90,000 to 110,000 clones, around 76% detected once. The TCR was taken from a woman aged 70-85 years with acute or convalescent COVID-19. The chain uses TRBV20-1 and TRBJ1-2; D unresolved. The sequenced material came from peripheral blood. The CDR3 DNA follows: TGCAGTGCTAGTAGTTGGGAGATCTATGGCTACACCTTC. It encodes CSASSWEIYGYTF.